Sequencing of this T cell receptor beta chain was carried out in a study of cytomegalovirus exposure and HLA in healthy donors. The CDR3 length is 14 residues. The V and J ends lost 3 bases and 3 bases respectively, with 11 bases between them. CDR1 and CDR2 from the germline V gene are MGHRA and YSYEKL. With 60 Vbeta and 13 Jbeta primers, the PCR was carried out. Clones were sequenced by immunoSEQ multiplex PCR, and TCRdb holds only the in-frame ones, with some missing. The sample records around 160,000 clones, around 80% being singletons. The sample comprised PBMCs. The chain joins TRBV4-1 to TRBJ2-5; the D gene is possibly TRBD1 (6 bases). This receptor was taken from a male donor in good health and CMV-seronegative. In DNA, the CDR3 is TGCGCCAGCAGCCAGGGGGCTATAGAAGAGACCCAGTACTTC. Translated, it gives CASSQGAIEETQYF.